What follows is one T cell receptor (beta chain) and its context. This sample was included in a study of T cell changes during pregnancy in multiple sclerosis. The J segment lost 2 bases and the V segment lost 4 bases, leaving 5 bases of the junction unmatched. From germline, CDR1 is SGHNT and CDR2 YYREEE (reference sequence). This CDR3 has 15 amino acids. Sequencing was performed with immunoSEQ multiplex PCR; in TCRdb, only in-frame clones are kept and a portion is missing. In the table there are 35,000 to 45,000 clones, roughly 91% of which are singletons. This TCR was recovered from a female donor with multiple sclerosis, enrolled in a pregnancy study. The V and J genes are TRBV5-4 and TRBJ1-2, with 10 nucleotides matching TRBD1. The material sequenced was CD4+ T cells from peripheral blood mononuclear cells, taken in the first trimester of pregnancy. The CDR3: CASSHAGQGNYGYTF. The DNA for the CDR3 is TGTGCCAGCAGCCATGCGGGACAGGGGAACTATGGCTACACCTTC.